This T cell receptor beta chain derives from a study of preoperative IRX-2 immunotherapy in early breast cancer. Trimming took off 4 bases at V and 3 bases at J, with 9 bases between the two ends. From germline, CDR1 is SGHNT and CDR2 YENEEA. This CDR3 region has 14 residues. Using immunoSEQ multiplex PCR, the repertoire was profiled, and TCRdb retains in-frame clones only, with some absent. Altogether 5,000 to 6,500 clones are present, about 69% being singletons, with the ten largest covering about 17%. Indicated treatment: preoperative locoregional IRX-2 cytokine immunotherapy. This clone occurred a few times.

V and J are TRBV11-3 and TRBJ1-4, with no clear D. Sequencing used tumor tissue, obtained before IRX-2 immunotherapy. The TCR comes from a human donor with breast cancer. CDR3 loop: CASSSRTANEKLFF. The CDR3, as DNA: TGTGCCAGCAGCTCTCGCACTGCTAATGAAAAACTGTTTTTT.